This is a list of T cell receptor beta chains from one sample in a study of identical twins. TCRdb fed the 5' RACE reads into MiXCR, producing one record per CDR3 protein. The table includes around 670,000 distinct CDR3 sequences, 5.5% to 7.5% detected once. Sample: naive T cells sorted from blood. Receptor source: a man aged 18 to 30 in good health. Both conserved end residues are part of each CDR3. Each record gives: D gene, V gene, J gene, clone size, CDR3 protein, CDR3 DNA. A D gene is named only where the DNA matches it firmly. Part of the rows lack a size; the others show once, few, many or a class for expanded clones.

D: NA; V: TRBV12-3/TRBV12-4; J: TRBJ2-2; size: NA; CDR3: CASSYPGTWNTGELFF; DNA: TGTGCCAGCAGTTACCCCGGGACTTGGAACACCGGGGAGCTGTTTTTT
D: NA; V: TRBV29-1; J: TRBJ2-3; size: many; CDR3: CSVRPQALQYF; DNA: TGCAGCGTCAGGCCGCAGGCATTGCAGTATTTT
D: TRBD2; V: TRBV28; J: TRBJ2-1; size: many; CDR3: CASSSGTSRLNEQFF; DNA: TGTGCCAGCAGTTCCGGGACTAGTCGACTTAATGAGCAGTTCTTC
D: NA; V: TRBV21-1; J: TRBJ2-5; size: many; CDR3: CASSKDPPVLPWRERLGRYTQYF; DNA: TGTGCCAGCAGCAAAGACCCCCCGGTACTCCCCTGGCGGGAGCGTTTAGGTCGTTACACCCAGTACTTC
D: NA; V: TRBV6-1; J: TRBJ2-1; size: many; CDR3: CASYGYAGSYNEQFF; DNA: TGTGCCAGCTATGGCTACGCCGGCTCCTACAATGAGCAGTTCTTC
D: NA; V: TRBV6-5; J: TRBJ1-3; size: many; CDR3: CASSYRGLDGNTIYF; DNA: TGTGCCAGCAGTTACCGGGGACTCGACGGAAACACCATATATTTT
D: NA; V: TRBV15; J: TRBJ2-5; size: many; CDR3: CATSRSGQLEAQYF; DNA: TGTGCCACCAGCAGGTCGGGACAACTCGAGGCCCAGTACTTC
D: NA; V: TRBV6-5; J: TRBJ2-1; size: few; CDR3: CASSYSQNSRSGTYNEQFF; DNA: TGTGCCAGCAGTTACTCTCAAAATTCAAGAAGCGGTACCTACAATGAGCAGTTCTTC
D: NA; V: TRBV25-1; J: TRBJ2-3; size: many; CDR3: CASSGSGTDITDTQYF; DNA: TGTGCCAGCAGTGGGTCCGGGACCGACATCACAGATACGCAGTATTTT
D: TRBD1; V: TRBV5-1; J: TRBJ2-1; size: few; CDR3: CASSLGGQGVYNEQFF; DNA: TGCGCCAGCAGCTTGGGCGGACAGGGGGTCTACAATGAGCAGTTCTTC
D: NA; V: TRBV7-6; J: TRBJ2-3; size: few; CDR3: CASSLLYPGLLTDTQYF; DNA: TGTGCCAGCAGTTTACTCTACCCGGGGTTATTAACAGATACGCAGTATTTT
D: TRBD2; V: TRBV27; J: TRBJ2-1; size: few; CDR3: CASSLSVPGLAGDHEQFF; DNA: TGTGCCAGCAGTTTATCAGTACCGGGACTAGCGGGAGATCATGAGCAGTTCTTC
D: NA; V: TRBV7-2; J: TRBJ2-5; size: NA; CDR3: CASSSPWRDPKKETQYF; DNA: TGTGCCAGCAGCTCCCCCTGGCGGGACCCCAAGAAGGAGACCCAGTACTTC
D: NA; V: TRBV12-3/TRBV12-4; J: TRBJ1-2; size: many; CDR3: CASSLKRGYGYTF; DNA: TGTGCCAGCAGTTTGAAGAGAGGGTATGGCTACACCTTC
D: TRBD2; V: TRBV20-1; J: TRBJ2-5; size: many; CDR3: CSARPGTSGTGETQYF; DNA: TGCAGTGCTAGACCCGGGACTAGCGGGACGGGAGAGACCCAGTACTTC
D: NA; V: TRBV11-2; J: TRBJ2-1; size: few; CDR3: CASSSLAIISYNEQFF; DNA: TGTGCCAGCAGCTCTCTAGCGATCATCTCCTACAATGAGCAGTTCTTC
D: TRBD1; V: TRBV12-3/TRBV12-4; J: TRBJ2-2; size: many; CDR3: CASSPDRRNTGELFF; DNA: TGTGCCAGCAGTCCGGACAGGAGGAACACCGGGGAGCTGTTTTTT
D: TRBD1; V: TRBV28; J: TRBJ2-5; size: NA; CDR3: CASRGTDSYQETQYF; DNA: TGTGCCAGCAGAGGGACAGATTCGTACCAAGAGACCCAGTACTTC
D: TRBD1; V: TRBV29-1; J: TRBJ2-2; size: many; CDR3: CSVGGQGTGPNTGELFF; DNA: TGCAGCGTTGGGGGACAGGGAACGGGACCGAACACCGGGGAGCTGTTTTTT
D: TRBD1; V: TRBV27; J: TRBJ1-2; size: many; CDR3: CASSYGQGAHGYTF; DNA: TGTGCCAGCAGTTACGGACAGGGTGCTCATGGCTACACCTTC
D: NA; V: TRBV20-1; J: TRBJ2-1; size: many; CDR3: CSARDLSSAYNEQFF; DNA: TGCAGTGCTAGAGATCTAAGTTCCGCCTACAATGAGCAGTTCTTC
D: NA; V: TRBV12-3/TRBV12-4; J: TRBJ1-5; size: few; CDR3: CASSSSINSNQPQHF; DNA: TGTGCCAGCAGTTCAAGCATTAATAGCAATCAGCCCCAGCATTTT
D: TRBD2; V: TRBV29-1; J: TRBJ2-1; size: few; CDR3: CSVIGREGGGNEQFF; DNA: TGCAGCGTTATCGGGCGGGAGGGCGGAGGGAATGAGCAGTTCTTC
D: NA; V: TRBV6-1; J: TRBJ1-4; size: many; CDR3: CASSEEVVREKLFF; DNA: TGTGCCAGCAGTGAAGAGGTGGTAAGGGAAAAACTGTTTTTT
D: NA; V: TRBV18; J: TRBJ1-2; size: few; CDR3: CASSPPVTREGYGYTF; DNA: TGTGCCAGCTCACCACCGGTAACCAGGGAAGGCTATGGCTACACCTTC
D: TRBD2; V: TRBV3-1; J: TRBJ2-7; size: few; CDR3: CAARGAYEQYF; DNA: TGTGCCGCCCGGGGGGCCTACGAGCAGTACTTC
D: NA; V: TRBV7-2; J: TRBJ1-5; size: many; CDR3: CASSFRTDQPQHF; DNA: TGTGCCAGCAGCTTTCGGACCGATCAGCCCCAGCATTTT
D: NA; V: TRBV7-8; J: TRBJ2-7; size: NA; CDR3: CASSLEAGQPRVQYF; DNA: TGTGCCAGCAGCTTAGAAGCGGGACAACCCCGGGTGCAGTACTTC
D: NA; V: TRBV5-5; J: TRBJ2-1; size: many; CDR3: CASTVRSYEQFF; DNA: TGTGCCAGCACCGTCAGAAGTTATGAGCAGTTCTTC
D: NA; V: TRBV7-8; J: TRBJ1-5; size: NA; CDR3: CASSSTRDSNQPQHF; DNA: TGTGCCAGCAGCTCTACACGGGACAGCAATCAGCCCCAGCATTTT
D: TRBD1; V: TRBV4-2; J: TRBJ2-5; size: few; CDR3: CASSQDGQGHQETQYF; DNA: TGTGCCAGCAGCCAAGATGGACAGGGACACCAAGAGACCCAGTACTTC
D: NA; V: TRBV15; J: TRBJ2-3; size: many; CDR3: CATSRADLTDTQYF; DNA: TGTGCCACCAGCAGAGCCGACCTCACAGATACGCAGTATTTT
D: NA; V: TRBV14; J: TRBJ2-5; size: few; CDR3: CASSSPQGRGLETQYF; DNA: TGTGCCAGCAGCTCCCCCCAGGGGAGGGGACTGGAGACCCAGTACTTC
D: NA; V: TRBV5-1; J: TRBJ2-1; size: many; CDR3: CASSLDVGGGNEQFF; DNA: TGCGCCAGCAGCTTGGATGTGGGAGGGGGGAATGAGCAGTTCTTC
D: NA; V: TRBV28; J: TRBJ2-3; size: many; CDR3: CASTKSGDPTDTQYF; DNA: TGTGCCAGCACCAAAAGCGGTGATCCCACAGATACGCAGTATTTT
D: TRBD1; V: TRBV9; J: TRBJ2-3; size: NA; CDR3: CASSVTGGGDTQYF; DNA: TGTGCCAGCAGCGTCACAGGGGGTGGCGATACGCAGTATTTT
D: NA; V: TRBV27; J: TRBJ2-1; size: NA; CDR3: CASSLRAVDSYNEQFF; DNA: TGTGCCAGCAGTTTACGGGCCGTTGACAGTTACAATGAGCAGTTCTTC
D: NA; V: TRBV7-9; J: TRBJ2-1; size: many; CDR3: CASSSFEFYNEQFF; DNA: TGTGCCAGCAGCTCGTTCGAGTTTTACAATGAGCAGTTCTTC
D: NA; V: TRBV10-3; J: TRBJ2-6; size: many; CDR3: CAISETSSGANVLTF; DNA: TGTGCCATCAGTGAAACGAGCTCTGGGGCCAACGTCCTGACTTTC
D: TRBD1; V: TRBV12-3/TRBV12-4; J: TRBJ1-2; size: many; CDR3: CASSQQGYGGYTF; DNA: TGTGCCAGCAGCCAACAGGGGTACGGTGGATACACCTTC
D: TRBD1; V: TRBV4-3; J: TRBJ1-1; size: few; CDR3: CASSQDPRQGTTEAFF; DNA: TGCGCCAGCAGCCAAGATCCGAGACAGGGGACCACTGAAGCTTTCTTT
D: NA; V: TRBV2; J: TRBJ2-7; size: few; CDR3: CASSEGAGVYEQYF; DNA: TGTGCCAGCAGTGAAGGGGCCGGGGTCTACGAGCAGTACTTC
D: NA; V: TRBV5-5; J: TRBJ1-1; size: NA; CDR3: CASSLNLAGNTEAFF; DNA: TGTGCCAGCAGCTTGAATCTGGCGGGGAACACTGAAGCTTTCTTT
D: NA; V: TRBV7-2; J: TRBJ2-3; size: many; CDR3: CASSPGLLTDTQYF; DNA: TGTGCCAGCAGCCCCGGACTACTCACAGATACGCAGTATTTT
D: TRBD1; V: TRBV5-1; J: TRBJ1-1; size: many; CDR3: CASSFWTGKNTEAFF; DNA: TGCGCCAGCAGCTTTTGGACAGGGAAGAACACTGAAGCTTTCTTT
D: NA; V: TRBV19; J: TRBJ1-2; size: NA; CDR3: CASASGFYGYTF; DNA: TGTGCCAGTGCCTCAGGGTTCTATGGCTACACCTTC
D: NA; V: TRBV6-5; J: TRBJ2-7; size: few; CDR3: CASSYRPTSYEQYF; DNA: TGTGCCAGCAGTTACCGGCCCACCTCCTACGAGCAGTACTTC
D: TRBD1; V: TRBV29-1; J: TRBJ2-3; size: many; CDR3: CSVAGQGEWAWADTQYF; DNA: TGCAGCGTTGCTGGTCAGGGGGAATGGGCTTGGGCAGATACGCAGTATTTT
D: NA; V: TRBV20-1; J: TRBJ2-2; size: NA; CDR3: CSGGEVTGELFF; DNA: TGCAGTGGAGGGGAGGTCACCGGGGAGCTGTTTTTT
D: NA; V: TRBV6-1; J: TRBJ2-7; size: NA; CDR3: CASSPNSRGIGDEQYF; DNA: TGTGCCAGCAGTCCCAACAGCAGGGGAATTGGAGACGAGCAGTACTTC
D: NA; V: TRBV6-5; J: TRBJ2-1; size: few; CDR3: CASMEYNEQFF; DNA: TGTGCCAGCATGGAATACAATGAGCAGTTCTTC